This is a list of T cell receptor beta chains from one sample in a study of sequential checkpoint blockade in melanoma. Using immunoSEQ multiplex PCR, the repertoire was profiled, and TCRdb retains in-frame clones only, with some absent. The profile shows around 5,000 clones, approximately 23% of them singletons. The sequencing here drew on tumor tissue (inferred from file names), taken from a patient given nivolumab and ipilimumab in sequence. The receptors stem from a human donor with melanoma. CDR3s include the opening cysteine and the closing phenylalanine or tryptophan.

cdr3_length v_call cdr3_aa
15 TRBV11-3 CASSLSGLEHTEAFF
18 TRBV11-3 CASSFDRGRERVTGELFF
13 TRBV18 CASSPGTVYEQYF
14 TRBV6-8 CASGGLAVQETQYF
12 TRBV9 CASSPNTGELFF
14 TRBV19 CASSILPGTDTQYF
11 TRBV6-7 CASGYDYEQYF